The present T cell receptor (beta chain) was sequenced within a study of cytomegalovirus exposure and HLA in healthy donors. General study points: According to a later analysis, TCR clusters from the first cohort tended to co-occur in the 110 or so validation repertoires. In vitro checks showed that a few CMV-associated chains really do target CMV antigens. Cytomegalovirus association was listed for under 200 TCR beta chains. High specificity and sensitivity for cytomegalovirus status were reported for the classifier.

Remarks on this clone: Its antigen remains unknown.

CDR1 and CDR2 (germline): SGHAT, FQNNGV. V was pared by 3 bases and J by 2 bases, with 7 bases between. The CDR3 has 14 residues. This table comes from immunoSEQ multiplex PCR, and its TCRdb copy is limited to in-frame clones, with some not included. The sample lists tens of thousands of clones; over 90% were seen once. The rearrangement uses TRBV11-2 and TRBJ1-4; maybe TRBD1 (6 bases). The receptor was isolated from a woman aged 18-29 years in good health and CMV-seropositive. The source material was PBMCs. The CDR3 DNA is TGTGCCAGCAGCTTCAGGGGTACTAATGAAAAACTGTTTTTT. Its translation is CASSFRGTNEKLFF.